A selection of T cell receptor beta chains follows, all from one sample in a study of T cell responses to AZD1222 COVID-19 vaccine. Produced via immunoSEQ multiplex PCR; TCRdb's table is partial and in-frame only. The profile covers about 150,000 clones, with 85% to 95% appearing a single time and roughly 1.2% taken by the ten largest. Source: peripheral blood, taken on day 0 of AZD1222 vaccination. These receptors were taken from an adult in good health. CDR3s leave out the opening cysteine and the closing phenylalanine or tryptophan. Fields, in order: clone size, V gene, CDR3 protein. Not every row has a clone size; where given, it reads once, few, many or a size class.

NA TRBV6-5 ASNDIGTAYGYT
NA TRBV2 ASSGWETQY
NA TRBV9 ASSSSPPGSEYNEQF
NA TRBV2 ASSGTGTSYNSPLH
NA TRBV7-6 ASSPRETYPIGYT
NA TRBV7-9 ASRRTSGADTGELF
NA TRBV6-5 ASSYSRRNQPQH
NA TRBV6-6 ASSYLLTGAVEKLF
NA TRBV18 ASSPNEGGVNEAF
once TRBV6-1 ASSDGRGYT
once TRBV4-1 ASSPRPTGPRTDTQY
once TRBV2 ASRKVVGNTEAF
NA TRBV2 ASSRQGVAKNIQY
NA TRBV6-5 ASSSQGGSNQPQH
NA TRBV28 ASSLEGRRGEAF
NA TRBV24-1 ATSDLDSTNQPQH
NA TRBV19 ASSSPSGSLHEQF
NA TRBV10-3 AIRDGQRPDYGYT
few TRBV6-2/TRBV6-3 ASSYGLSQANTGELF
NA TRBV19 ASSLTGLFYPPQH
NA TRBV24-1 ATGEAGDEQF
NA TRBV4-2 ASSQDMDYGYT
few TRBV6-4 ASSDEAGGTDTQY
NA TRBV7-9 ASSLVQGDNSPLH
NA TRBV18 ASSAGARTEAF
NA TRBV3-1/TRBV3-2 ASSLFRGEKLF
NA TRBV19 ASRSGTVNEKLF
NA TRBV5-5 ASSWTLAGKNIQY
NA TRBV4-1 ASDDIGGEAF
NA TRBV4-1 ASSPTYRGTEAF
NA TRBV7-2 ASSFQAGEETQY
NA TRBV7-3 ASSLTSGTSGTFEQF
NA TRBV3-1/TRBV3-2 ASSRRRGSDSNYGYT
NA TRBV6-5 ASSRHPEGSEAF
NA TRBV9 ASSSRLPDNEQF
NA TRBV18 ASSPRVSGRALNEQF
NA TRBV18 ASSPIRGDSTEAF
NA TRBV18 ASSPGRAGGYT
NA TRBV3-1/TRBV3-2 ASSQDASGRRNNEQF
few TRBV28 ASSLLSGNEQF
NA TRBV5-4 ASSLGTVKETQY
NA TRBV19 ASDKSSGGGQPQH
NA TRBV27 ASSLKGGLFFYNEQF
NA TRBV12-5 ASGLAGQGINEQF
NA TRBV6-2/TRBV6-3 ASSYSVSTNEKLF
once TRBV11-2 ASSLVFNEKLF